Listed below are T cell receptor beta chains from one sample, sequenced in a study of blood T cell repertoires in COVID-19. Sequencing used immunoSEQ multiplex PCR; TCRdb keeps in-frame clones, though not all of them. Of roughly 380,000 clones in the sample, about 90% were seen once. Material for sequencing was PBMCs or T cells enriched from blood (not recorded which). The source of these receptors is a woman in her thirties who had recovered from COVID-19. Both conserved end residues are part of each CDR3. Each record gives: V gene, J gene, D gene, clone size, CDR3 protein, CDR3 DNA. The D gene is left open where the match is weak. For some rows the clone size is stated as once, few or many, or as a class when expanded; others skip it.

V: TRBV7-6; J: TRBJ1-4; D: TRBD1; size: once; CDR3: CASSVGGLTGEVSNEKLFF; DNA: TGTGCCAGCAGCGTAGGGGGTTTGACAGGGGAGGTTTCTAATGAAAAACTGTTTTTT
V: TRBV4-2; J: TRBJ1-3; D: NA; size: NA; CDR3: CASSQQAHSGNTIYF; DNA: TGTGCCAGCAGCCAACAGGCACACTCTGGAAACACCATATATTTT
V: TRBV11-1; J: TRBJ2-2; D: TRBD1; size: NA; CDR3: CASSETGGLTGELFF; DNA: TGTGCCAGCAGCGAAACAGGGGGCCTCACCGGGGAGCTGTTTTTT
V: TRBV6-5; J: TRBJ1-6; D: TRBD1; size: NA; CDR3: CASRTGQNSPLHF; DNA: TGTGCCAGCCGGACAGGGCAAAATTCACCCCTCCACTTT
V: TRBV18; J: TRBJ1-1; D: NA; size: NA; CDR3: CASSPQLMNTEAFF; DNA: TGTGCCAGCTCACCCCAACTGATGAACACTGAAGCTTTCTTT
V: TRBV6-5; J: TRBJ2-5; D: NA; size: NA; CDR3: CARWDKRETQYF; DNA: TGTGCCAGATGGGACAAACGAGAGACCCAGTACTTC
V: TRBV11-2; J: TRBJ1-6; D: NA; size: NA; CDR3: CASSSRQKLGSPLHF; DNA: TGTGCCAGCAGCTCCCGACAGAAGTTGGGATCACCCCTCCACTTT
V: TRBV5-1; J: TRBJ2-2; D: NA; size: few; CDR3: CASSWGGGTGELFF; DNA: TGCGCCAGCAGCTGGGGAGGGGGTACCGGGGAGCTGTTTTTT
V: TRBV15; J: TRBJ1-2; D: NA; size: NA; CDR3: CATSRDVGGYGYTF; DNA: TGTGCCACCAGCAGAGATGTGGGGGGCTATGGCTACACCTTC
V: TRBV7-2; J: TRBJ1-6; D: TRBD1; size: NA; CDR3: CASSSRTGGNSPLHF; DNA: TGTGCCAGCAGCTCCCGGACAGGGGGCAACTCACCCCTCCACTTT
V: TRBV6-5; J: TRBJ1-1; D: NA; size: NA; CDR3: CASTAPGNTEAFF; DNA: TGTGCCAGCACCGCCCCAGGGAACACTGAAGCTTTCTTT
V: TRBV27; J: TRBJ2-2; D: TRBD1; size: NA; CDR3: CASGPGQGQYTGELFF; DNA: TGTGCCAGCGGCCCTGGACAGGGTCAGTACACCGGGGAGCTGTTTTTT
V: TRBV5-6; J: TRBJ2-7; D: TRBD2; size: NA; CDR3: CASSFVAGTYEQYF; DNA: TGTGCCAGCAGCTTCGTAGCGGGAACCTACGAGCAGTACTTC
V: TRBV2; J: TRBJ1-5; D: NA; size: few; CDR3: CASSVVRAGQRGQPQHF; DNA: TGTGCCAGCAGTGTGGTCCGGGCAGGGCAACGCGGTCAGCCCCAGCATTTT
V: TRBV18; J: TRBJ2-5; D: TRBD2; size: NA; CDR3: CASSTGLAGEGETQYF; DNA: TGTGCCAGCTCAACCGGACTAGCGGGAGAAGGGGAGACCCAGTACTTC
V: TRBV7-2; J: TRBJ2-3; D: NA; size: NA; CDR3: CASSLAGAGTDTQYF; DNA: TGTGCCAGCAGCTTAGCGGGGGCAGGCACAGATACGCAGTATTTT
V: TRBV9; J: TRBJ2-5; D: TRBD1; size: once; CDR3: CASSTPGGETQYF; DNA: TGTGCCAGCAGCACCCCAGGGGGCGAGACCCAGTACTTC
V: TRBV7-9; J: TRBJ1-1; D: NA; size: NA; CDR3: CASSLLDSLTEAFF; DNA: TGTGCCAGCAGCCTATTGGACAGTTTAACTGAAGCTTTCTTT
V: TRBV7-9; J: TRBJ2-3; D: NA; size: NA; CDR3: CASSPVTDTQYF; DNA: TGTGCCAGCAGTCCCGTCACAGATACGCAGTATTTT
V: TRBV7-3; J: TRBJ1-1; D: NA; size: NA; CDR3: CASSFGANTEAFF; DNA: TGTGCCAGCAGCTTTGGGGCGAACACTGAAGCTTTCTTT
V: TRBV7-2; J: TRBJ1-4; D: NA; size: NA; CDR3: CASSLASSTNEKLFF; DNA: TGTGCCAGCAGCTTAGCCTCTTCAACTAATGAAAAACTGTTTTTT
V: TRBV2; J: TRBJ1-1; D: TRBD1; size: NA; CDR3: CASRQTGLGTEAFF; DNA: TGTGCCAGCAGACAGACAGGGTTGGGCACTGAAGCTTTCTTT
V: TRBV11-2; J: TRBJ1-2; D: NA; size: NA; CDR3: CASSPDRFNYGYTF; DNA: TGTGCCAGCAGCCCAGACAGGTTTAACTATGGCTACACCTTC
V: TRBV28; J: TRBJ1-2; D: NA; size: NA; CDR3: CASSSLANYGYTF; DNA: TGTGCCAGCAGTTCCCTCGCGAACTATGGCTACACCTTC
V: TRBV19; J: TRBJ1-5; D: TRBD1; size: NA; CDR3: CASSIDRQGGNARYSNQPQHF; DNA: TGTGCCAGTAGTATAGATCGACAGGGGGGGAACGCCCGCTATAGCAATCAGCCCCAGCATTTT
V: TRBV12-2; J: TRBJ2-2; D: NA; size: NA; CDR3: CASRLDGGPRHTGELFF; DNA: TGTGCAAGTCGCTTAGACGGGGGACCGAGACACACCGGGGAGCTGTTTTTT
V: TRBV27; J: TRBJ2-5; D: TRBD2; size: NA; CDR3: CASSLTASGGAWETQYF; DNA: TGTGCCAGCAGTTTAACCGCTAGCGGGGGGGCGTGGGAGACCCAGTACTTC
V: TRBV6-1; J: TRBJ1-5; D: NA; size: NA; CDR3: CASSEAGGPNQPQHF; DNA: TGTGCCAGCAGTGAAGCGGGAGGACCCAATCAGCCCCAGCATTTT
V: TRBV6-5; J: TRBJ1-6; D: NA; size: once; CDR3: CASSYQGGNSPLHF; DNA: TGTGCCAGCAGTTATCAGGGTGGGAATTCACCCCTCCACTTT
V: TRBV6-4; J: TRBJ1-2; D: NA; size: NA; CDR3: CASSYGQDYGYTF; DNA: TGTGCCAGCAGTTACGGACAAGACTATGGCTACACCTTC
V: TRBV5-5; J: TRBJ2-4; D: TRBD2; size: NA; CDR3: CASSPGLAAEWENIQYF; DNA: TGTGCCAGCAGCCCGGGACTAGCAGCGGAATGGGAAAACATTCAGTACTTC
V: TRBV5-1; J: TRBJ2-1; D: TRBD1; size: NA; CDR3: CASSPPGQAYNEQFF; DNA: TGCGCCAGCAGCCCCCCGGGACAGGCATACAATGAGCAGTTCTTC
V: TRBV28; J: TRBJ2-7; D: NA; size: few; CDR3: CASIPTGTSDSYEQYF; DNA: TGTGCCAGCATCCCGACCGGGACATCTGACTCCTACGAGCAGTACTTC
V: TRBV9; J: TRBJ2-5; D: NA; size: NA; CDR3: CASSDGGGFRETQYF; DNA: TGTGCCAGCAGCGATGGAGGGGGCTTTAGGGAGACCCAGTACTTC
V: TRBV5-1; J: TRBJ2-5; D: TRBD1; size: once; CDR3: CASNPNRGGSETQYF; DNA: TGCGCCAGCAACCCAAACAGGGGCGGATCAGAGACCCAGTACTTC
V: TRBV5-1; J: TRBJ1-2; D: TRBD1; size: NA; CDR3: CASSSGTGGLNYGYTF; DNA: TGCGCCAGCAGCTCCGGGACAGGGGGTCTCAACTATGGCTACACCTTC
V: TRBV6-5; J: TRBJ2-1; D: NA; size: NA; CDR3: CASRYDTSNEQFF; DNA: TGTGCCAGCAGATACGACACATCCAATGAGCAGTTCTTC
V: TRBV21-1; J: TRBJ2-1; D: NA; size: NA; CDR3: CASSKGLEGGPDYNEQFF; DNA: TGTGCCAGCAGCAAGGGGTTAGAGGGAGGGCCCGATTACAATGAGCAGTTCTTC
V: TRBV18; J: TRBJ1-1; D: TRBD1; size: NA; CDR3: CASTTTGVGTEAFF; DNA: TGTGCCAGCACAACAACAGGGGTGGGCACTGAAGCTTTCTTT
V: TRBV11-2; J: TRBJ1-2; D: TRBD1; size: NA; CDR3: CASSLPPGGGYTF; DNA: TGTGCCAGCAGCCTCCCGCCAGGGGGTGGCTACACCTTC
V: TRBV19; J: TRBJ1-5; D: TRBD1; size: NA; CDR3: CASSIKQGANQPQHF; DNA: TGTGCCAGTAGTATTAAACAGGGGGCGAATCAGCCCCAGCATTTT
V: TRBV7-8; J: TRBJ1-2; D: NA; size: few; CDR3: CASSLAVGRGNYGYTF; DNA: TGTGCCAGCAGCTTAGCGGTCGGCAGGGGTAACTATGGCTACACCTTC
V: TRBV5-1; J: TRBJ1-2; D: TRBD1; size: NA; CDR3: CASTPYTGASYYGYTF; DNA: TGCGCCAGCACCCCCTACACAGGGGCCTCCTACTATGGCTACACCTTC
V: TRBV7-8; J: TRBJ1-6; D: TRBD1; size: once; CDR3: CASRPQAGGEGNSPLHF; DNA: TGTGCCAGCCGACCCCAAGCAGGGGGCGAGGGTAATTCACCCCTCCACTTT
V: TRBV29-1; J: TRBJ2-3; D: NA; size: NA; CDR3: CSVARHRGAGDTQYF; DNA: TGCAGCGTTGCCCGACACAGGGGAGCGGGAGATACGCAGTATTTT
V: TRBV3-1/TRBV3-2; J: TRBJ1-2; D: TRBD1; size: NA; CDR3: CASSQSWDRASPNYGYTF; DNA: TGTGCCAGCAGCCAATCCTGGGACAGGGCCTCTCCTAACTATGGCTACACCTTC
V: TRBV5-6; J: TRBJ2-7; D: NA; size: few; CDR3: CASSWTKPSSYEQYF; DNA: TGTGCCAGCAGTTGGACTAAGCCTAGCTCCTACGAGCAGTACTTC
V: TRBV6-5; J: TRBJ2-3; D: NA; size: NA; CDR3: CASSPGQLDTQYF; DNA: TGTGCCAGCAGTCCCGGACAGTTAGATACGCAGTATTTT